A single T cell receptor beta chain is shown here with its context. The V and J ends lost 7 bases and 0 bases respectively, with 9 bases between them. Germline-derived CDR1 and CDR2 are SGHVS and FQNEAQ. This CDR3 spans 13 amino acids. The sample is drawn from a study of technical replicates of blood from several donors. Some clones are missing from TCRdb's copy, which holds only in-frame ones; the method was immunoSEQ multiplex PCR. The data show fewer than 60,000 clones, about 95% seen once. The source of this sequence is a human donor in good health. Some clones in this sample may be carry-over from other donors' samples. Sequencing was performed on PBMCs. This chain connects TRBV7-8 to TRBJ1-2; no clear D gene. The CDR3 DNA is TGTGCCAGCACCGCCGGGACTAACTATGGCTACACCTTC. Encoded protein: CASTAGTNYGYTF.